What follows is one T cell receptor (beta chain) and its context. Its antigen remains unknown. The sample comes from a study of response to subunit inactivated influenza vaccine. TCRdb analysed the RT-PCR reads with MiXCR anew, one entry per CDR3 protein. The table includes around 650,000 distinct CDR3 sequences, around 16% detected once. Trimming cost V 5 bases and J 1 base, with 17 bases left between them. This CDR3 contains 15 residues. Germline CDR1 and CDR2: DFQATT and SNEGSKA (reference sequence). Overall study results and limits: The authors proposed limited new T cell recruitment per seasonal influenza vaccination.

The receptor was isolated from a man aged 50-59 years who received an inactivated influenza vaccine. The chain has TRBV20-1 and TRBJ2-5, with D tentatively TRBD1 or TRBD2 (5 bases each). The source was PBMCs from blood, collected 11 to 12 days after vaccination. DNA for the CDR3: TGCAGTGCTCCTGCTATGGGACGCCTCCAAGAGACCCAGTACTTC. It translates to CSAPAMGRLQETQYF.